Listed below are T cell receptor beta chains from one sample, sequenced in a study of cytomegalovirus exposure and HLA in healthy donors. TCRdb's copy holds only in-frame clones and misses some; the assay was immunoSEQ multiplex PCR. The repertoire holds 130,000 to 150,000 clones, with approximately 80% as singletons. Sequenced material: PBMCs. The receptor set was obtained from a male donor in good health and CMV-seronegative. The CDR3 runs from the conserved cysteine through the conserved F or W. D genes are given only for firm matches. Only some rows state a clone size, as once, few, many or a class for expanded clones.

D: TRBD2; size: -; V: TRBV7-7; J: TRBJ2-2; CDR3: CASSSGVIGELFF; DNA: TGTGCCAGCAGCAGCGGGGTGATCGGGGAGCTGTTTTTT
D: -; size: -; V: TRBV25-1; J: TRBJ2-1; CDR3: CASSRAGAQNEQFF; DNA: TGTGCCAGCAGTCGGGCGGGGGCCCAGAATGAGCAGTTCTTC
D: -; size: -; V: TRBV2; J: TRBJ2-7; CDR3: CASRTGVSPSYEQYF; DNA: TGTGCCAGCAGGACGGGGGTTTCACCTTCCTACGAGCAGTACTTC
D: TRBD1; size: -; V: TRBV6-1; J: TRBJ2-2; CDR3: CASRQGANTGELFF; DNA: TGTGCCAGCAGACAGGGGGCTAACACCGGGGAGCTGTTTTTT
D: -; size: -; V: TRBV27; J: TRBJ2-2; CDR3: CASSPVPSSVGTGELFF; DNA: TGTGCCAGCAGCCCAGTTCCGTCGAGCGTTGGGACCGGGGAGCTGTTTTTT
D: -; size: -; V: TRBV30; J: TRBJ1-2; CDR3: CAWSPQGYGYTF; DNA: TGTGCCTGGAGTCCCCAGGGCTATGGCTACACCTTC
D: -; size: -; V: TRBV11-2; J: TRBJ2-1; CDR3: CASSPGSGQFF; DNA: TGTGCCAGCAGCCCTGGCTCGGGGCAGTTCTTC
D: -; size: -; V: TRBV7-9; J: TRBJ2-5; CDR3: CASSLDSFRETQYF; DNA: TGTGCCAGCAGCTTAGACTCTTTTCGGGAGACCCAGTACTTC
D: -; size: once; V: TRBV19; J: TRBJ2-3; CDR3: CASSMAADTQYF; DNA: TGTGCCAGTAGTATGGCCGCAGATACGCAGTATTTT
D: -; size: -; V: TRBV6-1; J: TRBJ2-6; CDR3: CASLRGTGANVLTF; DNA: TGTGCCAGCCTAAGGGGAACTGGGGCCAACGTCCTGACTTTC
D: TRBD1; size: -; V: TRBV2; J: TRBJ2-5; CDR3: CASKGTGRETQYF; DNA: TGTGCCAGCAAAGGGACAGGGCGGGAGACCCAGTACTTC
D: TRBD1; size: -; V: TRBV7-3; J: TRBJ1-1; CDR3: CASRLDRGTPEAFF; DNA: TGTGCCAGCCGGTTAGACAGGGGCACCCCTGAAGCTTTCTTT
D: TRBD1; size: -; V: TRBV5-1; J: TRBJ1-1; CDR3: CASSFEGGSGAFF; DNA: TGCGCCAGCAGCTTTGAAGGGGGCTCTGGAGCTTTCTTT
D: -; size: -; V: TRBV5-6; J: TRBJ1-2; CDR3: CASSLEPYYGYTF; DNA: TGTGCCAGCAGCTTGGAGCCCTACTATGGCTACACCTTC
D: TRBD1; size: -; V: TRBV27; J: TRBJ1-1; CDR3: CASSSSGGREAFF; DNA: TGTGCCAGCAGTTCCTCAGGGGGGCGTGAAGCTTTCTTT
D: TRBD2; size: -; V: TRBV7-9; J: TRBJ2-5; CDR3: CASSLPDIGGAGETQYF; DNA: TGTGCCAGCAGCCTACCTGATATCGGGGGGGCCGGGGAGACCCAGTACTTC
D: TRBD2; size: -; V: TRBV5-4; J: TRBJ2-1; CDR3: CASSMGLAGGNEQFF; DNA: TGTGCCAGCAGCATGGGACTAGCGGGTGGGAATGAGCAGTTCTTC
D: TRBD1; size: -; V: TRBV28; J: TRBJ1-5; CDR3: CASSLGTGGNQPQHF; DNA: TGTGCCAGCAGTTTGGGGACAGGGGGAAATCAGCCCCAGCATTTT
D: -; size: once; V: TRBV7-9; J: TRBJ1-2; CDR3: CASSLVSSAGYGYTF; DNA: TGTGCCAGCAGCTTAGTGAGTTCGGCAGGCTATGGCTACACCTTC
D: -; size: -; V: TRBV30; J: TRBJ1-1; CDR3: CAWSPNRAPEAFF; DNA: TGTGCCTGGAGTCCAAACAGGGCGCCTGAAGCTTTCTTT
D: TRBD1; size: -; V: TRBV30; J: TRBJ1-4; CDR3: CAWSAGTGYEKLFF; DNA: TGTGCCTGGAGCGCCGGGACAGGGTATGAAAAACTGTTTTTT
D: -; size: -; V: TRBV15; J: TRBJ1-1; CDR3: CATSMVLWNTEAFF; DNA: TGTGCCACCAGCATGGTCCTATGGAACACTGAAGCTTTCTTT
D: -; size: -; V: TRBV7-3; J: TRBJ1-1; CDR3: CASSLQESTEAFF; DNA: TGTGCCAGCAGCTTACAGGAATCCACTGAAGCTTTCTTT
D: -; size: -; V: TRBV7-9; J: TRBJ1-1; CDR3: CASRLGQKTNTEAFF; DNA: TGTGCCAGCAGGCTGGGGCAGAAAACGAACACTGAAGCTTTCTTT
D: -; size: -; V: TRBV27; J: TRBJ1-5; CDR3: CASSASGNQPQHF; DNA: TGTGCCAGCAGTGCGTCTGGCAATCAGCCCCAGCATTTT
D: -; size: -; V: TRBV20-1; J: TRBJ2-1; CDR3: CSASTYNEQFF; DNA: TGCAGTGCTAGTACCTACAATGAGCAGTTCTTC
D: -; size: -; V: TRBV9; J: TRBJ1-6; CDR3: CASSVTGGDSPLHF; DNA: TGTGCCAGCAGCGTTACGGGGGGGGATTCACCCCTCCACTTT